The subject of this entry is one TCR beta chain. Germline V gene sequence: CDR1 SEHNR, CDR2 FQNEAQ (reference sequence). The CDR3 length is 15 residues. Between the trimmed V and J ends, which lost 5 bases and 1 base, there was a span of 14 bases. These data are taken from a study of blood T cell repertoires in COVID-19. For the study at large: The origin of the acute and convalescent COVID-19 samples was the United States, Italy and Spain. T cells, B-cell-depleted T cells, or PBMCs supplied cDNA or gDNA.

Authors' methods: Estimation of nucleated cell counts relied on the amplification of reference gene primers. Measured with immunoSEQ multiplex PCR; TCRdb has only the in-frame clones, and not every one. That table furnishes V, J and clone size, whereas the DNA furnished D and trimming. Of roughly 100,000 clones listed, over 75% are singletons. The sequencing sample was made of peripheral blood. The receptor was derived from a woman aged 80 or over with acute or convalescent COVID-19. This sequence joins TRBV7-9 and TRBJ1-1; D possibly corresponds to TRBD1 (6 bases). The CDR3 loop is CASSARQVTNTEAFF. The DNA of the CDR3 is TGTGCCAGCAGCGCTCGACAGGTAACGAACACTGAAGCTTTCTTT.